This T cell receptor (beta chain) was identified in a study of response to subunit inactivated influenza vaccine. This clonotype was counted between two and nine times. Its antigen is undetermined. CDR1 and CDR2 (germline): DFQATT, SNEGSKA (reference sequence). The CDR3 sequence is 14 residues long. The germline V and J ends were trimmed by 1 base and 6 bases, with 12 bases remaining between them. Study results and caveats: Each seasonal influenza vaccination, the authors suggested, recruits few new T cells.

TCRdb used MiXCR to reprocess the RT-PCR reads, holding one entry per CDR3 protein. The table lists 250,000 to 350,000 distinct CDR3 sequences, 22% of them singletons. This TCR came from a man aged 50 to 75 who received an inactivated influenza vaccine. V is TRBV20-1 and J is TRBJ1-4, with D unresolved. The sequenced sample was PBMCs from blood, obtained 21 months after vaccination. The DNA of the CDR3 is TGCAGTGCTAGAGGGACCATCGGGGATGAAAAACTGTTTTTT. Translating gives CSARGTIGDEKLFF.